A single sample is the source of the 18 T cell receptor beta chains below, sequenced in a study of early T cells in non-severe SARS-CoV-2 infection. MiXCR, run by TCRdb on the 5' RACE reads, gives a single entry per CDR3 protein. The repertoire holds some 42,000 distinct CDR3 sequences, 5% to 6.5% seen once, with around 8% in the top ten. The material sequenced was whole blood, taken at baseline. These receptors were collected from an adult who was a healthcare worker with PCR-confirmed SARS-CoV-2 infection or an uninfected control (not recorded which).

This clonotype was seen at least ten times. The chain has TRBV29-1 and TRBJ1-1; D is uncertain. This CDR3 region has 12 residues. Trimming took 2 bases from V and 0 from J, leaving 4 bases between them. Germline V gene sequence: CDR1 SQVTM, CDR2 ANQGSEA. DNA of the CDR3: TGCAGCGTTGAACAACTGAACACTGAAGCTTTCTTT. Its protein product is CSVEQLNTEAFF.

At least ten counts were recorded for this clonotype. The chain employs TRBV10-1 and TRBJ2-3, with 7 bases aligning to TRBD1. CDR1 and CDR2 (germline): WNHNN, SYGVQD (reference sequence). V lost 3 bases to trimming and J lost 5 bases; unmatched junction nucleotides: 8. This CDR3 has 15 amino acids. Here the CDR3 reads CASSENRGSGDTQYF. DNA for the CDR3: TGCGCCAGCAGTGAAAACAGGGGATCGGGAGATACGCAGTATTTT.

V is TRBV6-1 and J is TRBJ1-1; D gene ambiguous. Germline CDR1 reads MNHNS; CDR2 reads SASEGT. The V end lost 6 bases, the J end lost 5 bases, and 10 bases lay between the germline ends. This CDR3 has 12 amino acids. The CDR3 nucleotides read TGTGCCAGCAGCGACGGGTGGACTGAAGCTTTCTTT. Residues: CASSDGWTEAFF.

Relative to its sample, this clonotype is medium-sized. The chain couples TRBV20-1 to TRBJ2-3, with D possibly TRBD1 on 6 matching bases. Trimming shortened V by 6 bases and J by 0 bases, and 13 bases separated the two germline ends. The CDR3 is 14 residues long. Germline CDR1 DFQATT, CDR2 SNEGSKA (reference sequence). CDR3 in amino acids: CSAPDRTSTDTQYF. The CDR3 DNA reads as TGCAGTGCCCCCGACAGGACCAGCACAGATACGCAGTATTTT.

This clonotype was counted between two and nine times. The V call is TRBV27, the J call TRBJ1-3; 7 nucleotides match TRBD1. Germline CDR1 reads MNHEY; CDR2 reads SMNVEV (reference sequence). This CDR3 contains 13 residues. J lost 1 base, V lost 10 bases, and 4 bases had no gene match. The CDR3 DNA is TGTGCCAACCAGACAGGGTCTGGAAACACCATATATTTT. It translates to CANQTGSGNTIYF.

The chain carries TRBV20-1 and TRBJ1-1; perhaps TRBD1 as D (6 bases). V was cut by 6 bases and J by 12 bases, with 17 bases left in between. CDR1 is DFQATT, CDR2 SNEGSKA, per germline (reference sequence). The CDR3 spans 11 residues. CDR3 sequence (DNA): TGCAGTGCAAGGCGGGACACAAAACCTTTCTTT. This sequence encodes CSARRDTKPFF.

In its sample, this clonotype was seen many times. This chain joins TRBV27 and TRBJ2-7; maybe TRBD2 (5 bases). CDR3 size: 14 residues. V was clipped by 3 bases and J by 2 bases, with 11 bases between them. CDR1 is MNHEY, CDR2 SMNVEV, per germline (reference sequence). This chain's CDR3 is CASSFMYGAYEQYF. DNA of the CDR3: TGTGCCAGCAGTTTTATGTACGGGGCCTACGAGCAGTACTTC.

This clonotype was detected many times. The chain uses TRBV20-1 and TRBJ2-7; D perhaps matches TRBD2 (6 bases). The CDR3 covers 16 residues. Germline loops: CDR1 DFQATT, CDR2 SNEGSKA (reference sequence). V gave up 3 bases and J gave up 6 bases, with 24 bases separating them. This chain's CDR3 is CSASPPIGRLWAEQYF. The CDR3 DNA reads as TGCAGTGCTAGTCCCCCAATCGGGAGACTATGGGCCGAGCAGTACTTC.

This clonotype was detected a few times. The chain recombines TRBV2 with TRBJ1-1, with no clear D. The CDR3 totals 14 residues. The germline V gene has CDR1 SNHLY and CDR2 FYNNEI. Trimming shortened V by 4 bases and J by 1 base, and 10 bases separated the two germline ends. For the CDR3, the DNA is TGTGCCAGCAGTGGAGGAGGGAGGAACACTGAAGCTTTCTTT. Its protein product is CASSGGGRNTEAFF.

This clonotype appeared a few times. V is TRBV12-3 or TRBV12-4 and J is TRBJ1-1; no clear D gene. V lost 3 bases to trimming and J lost 5 bases, with 10 bases between them. This CDR3 region has 13 residues. In nucleotides, the CDR3 is TGTGCCAGCAGTTTGGGTCAGAGGACTGAAGCTTTCTTT. Its translation is CASSLGQRTEAFF.

This clonotype showed up many times. The genes are TRBV12-3 or TRBV12-4 and TRBJ2-1; 10 bases agree with TRBD1. V lost 2 bases, J lost 5 bases, and 3 bases stayed unmatched. The CDR3 is 15 residues long. CDR3 nucleotides: TGTGCCAGCAGTTTATCCGGGACAGGGGACAATGAGCAGTTCTTC. Translation: CASSLSGTGDNEQFF.

In its sample, this clonotype was seen many times. The chain links TRBV7-2 to TRBJ2-7; 7 positions match TRBD2. V was pared by 4 bases and J by 3 bases, with 6 bases of the junction left unmatched. CDR3 length: 14 residues. Germline V gene lookup returns CDR1 SGHTA and CDR2 FQGNSA. The CDR3, as DNA: TGTGCCAGCAGCTCCCAGCGGGGAAGCTACGAGCAGTACTTC. Residues: CASSSQRGSYEQYF.

In its sample, this clonotype was seen many times. This chain uses TRBV20-1 with TRBJ1-4; 10 bases are a match to TRBD1. Trimming cost V 1 base and J 5 bases; bases outside gene matches: 4. The germline V gene encodes CDR1 DFQATT and CDR2 SNEGSKA (reference sequence). The CDR3 sequence is 15 residues long. CDR3 DNA: TGCAGTGCTAGAGTCATGGGACAGGGGAATGAAAAACTGTTTTTT. Translation gives CSARVMGQGNEKLFF.

This clonotype was picked up many times. The rearrangement uses TRBV7-7 and TRBJ2-2; D gene ambiguous. The length of the CDR3 is 13 residues. From germline, CDR1 is SSHAT and CDR2 FNYEAQ (reference sequence). Trimming removed 2 bases from V and 4 bases from J, with 5 bases in between. The CDR3 region has the DNA TGTGCCAGCAGCTTAAGGTCCACCGGGGAGCTGTTTTTT. Protein product: CASSLRSTGELFF.

This clonotype was seen only a few times. The chain uses TRBV18 and TRBJ2-6; D gene uncertain. The CDR3 loop spans 17 amino acids. Germline values: CDR1 KGHSH, CDR2 LQKENI. V was trimmed by 4 bases and J by 1 base, leaving 14 bases between them. CDR3 nucleotide sequence: TGTGCCAGCTCACGGGCTGGCCAGGTTTCTGGGGCCAACGTCCTGACTTTC. This sequence encodes CASSRAGQVSGANVLTF.

For this clonotype: A junction boundary mismatches the germline segment, possibly from a read error. The V and J genes are TRBV5-1 and TRBJ2-4; 7 positions agree with TRBD2. The CDR3 spans 15 residues. Per the germline V gene, CDR1 is SGHRS and CDR2 is YFSETQ. The CDR3 loop is CASAYLAGGTNIQYF. DNA for the CDR3: TGTGCCAGCGCCTATTTAGCGGGCGGAACTAACATTCAGTACTTC.

Many counts were recorded for this clonotype. The chain joins TRBV24-1 to TRBJ2-3; D is ambiguous. This CDR3 has 16 amino acids. V was cut by 4 bases and J by 1 base, with 14 bases left in between. Germline-derived CDR1 and CDR2 are KGHDR and SFDVKD. CDR3 bases: TGTGCCACCAGTGACCCTGGACGAGGCGGCACAGATACGCAGTATTTT. This sequence encodes CATSDPGRGGTDTQYF.

This clonotype was picked up many times. The J gene is TRBJ1-2, the V gene TRBV3-1; D call uncertain. V lost 1 base and J 4 bases, leaving 7 bases between the germline ends. The germline V gene has CDR1 LGHDT and CDR2 YNNKEL (reference sequence). CDR3 length: 13 amino acids. In DNA form, the CDR3 reads TGTGCCAGCAGCCAAGGAGTGGGCTATGGCTACACCTTC. Translated: CASSQGVGYGYTF.